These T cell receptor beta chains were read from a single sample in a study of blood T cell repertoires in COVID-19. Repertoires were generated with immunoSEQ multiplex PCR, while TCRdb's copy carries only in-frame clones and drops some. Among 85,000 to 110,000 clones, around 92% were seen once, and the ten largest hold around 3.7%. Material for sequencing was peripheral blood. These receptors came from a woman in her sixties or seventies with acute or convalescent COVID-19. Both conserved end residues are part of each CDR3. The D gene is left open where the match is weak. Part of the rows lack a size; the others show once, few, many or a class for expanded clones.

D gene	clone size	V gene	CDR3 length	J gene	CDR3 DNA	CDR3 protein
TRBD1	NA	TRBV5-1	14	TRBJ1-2	TGCGCCAGCAGCATAGGACAGGGCTCCAGCGGCTACACCTTC	CASSIGQGSSGYTF
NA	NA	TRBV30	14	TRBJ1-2	TGTGCCTGGAGCCCACGGGGTTCTAACTATGGCTACACCTTC	CAWSPRGSNYGYTF
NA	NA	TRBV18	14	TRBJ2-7	TGTGCCAGCTCACCTACAGGAATAGGTTACGAGCAGTACTTC	CASSPTGIGYEQYF
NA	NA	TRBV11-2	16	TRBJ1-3	TGTGCCAGCAGCTTCGCCACAGGGTCCGGTGGAAACACCATATATTTT	CASSFATGSGGNTIYF
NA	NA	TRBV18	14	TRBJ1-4	TGTGCCAGCTCACCGGGCGCAACTAATGAAAAACTGTTTTTT	CASSPGATNEKLFF
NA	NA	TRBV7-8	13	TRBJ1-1	TGTGCCAGCAGCTTAGCAGGGGCCACTGAAGCTTTCTTT	CASSLAGATEAFF
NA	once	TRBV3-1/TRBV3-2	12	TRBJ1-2	TGTGCCAGCAGCCAAGAGGGGGGTGGCTACACCTTC	CASSQEGGGYTF
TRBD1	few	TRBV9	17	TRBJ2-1	TGTGCCAGCAGCGTAACAGGGGGTCTTCAAACCTACAATGAGCAGTTCTTC	CASSVTGGLQTYNEQFF
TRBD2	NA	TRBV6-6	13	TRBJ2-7	TGTGCCAGCTCGGGGGGAGTAGTGGGGGAGCAGTACTTC	CASSGGVVGEQYF
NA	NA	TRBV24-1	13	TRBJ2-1	TGTGCCACCAGTGACCCACTAGGGCCTGAGCAGTTCTTC	CATSDPLGPEQFF
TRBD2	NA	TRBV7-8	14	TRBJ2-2	TGTGCCAGCAGCCAAGGGGCGGGAGCCGGGGAGCTGTTTTTT	CASSQGAGAGELFF
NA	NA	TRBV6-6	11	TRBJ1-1	TGTGCCAGCAGTTCTAGGACTGAAGCTTTCTTT	CASSSRTEAFF
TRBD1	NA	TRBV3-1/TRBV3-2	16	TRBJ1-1	TGTGCCGGCAGCCAAGAGGCGGGAAGGGGGCGTTTAGCAGCTTTCTTT	CAGSQEAGRGRLAAFF
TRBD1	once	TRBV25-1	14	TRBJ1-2	TGTGCCAGCAGTGTTACAGGGGGTAACTATGGCTACACCTTC	CASSVTGGNYGYTF
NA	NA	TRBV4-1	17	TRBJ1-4	TGCGCCAGCAGCCGTAATGTAAGGGAGGCTACTAATGAAAAACTGTTTTTT	CASSRNVREATNEKLFF
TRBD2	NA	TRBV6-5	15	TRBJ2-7	TGTGCCAGCGGGGGACTAGCGGGAGGCTCCTACGAGCAGTACTTC	CASGGLAGGSYEQYF
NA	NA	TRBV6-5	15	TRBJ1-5	TGTGCCAGCAGTTACAACCAGAATAGCAATCAGCCCCAGCATTTT	CASSYNQNSNQPQHF
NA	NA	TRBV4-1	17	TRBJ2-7	TGCGCCAGCAGCCCTTCTTTTTATCGGGACATTCGCTACGAGCAGTACTTC	CASSPSFYRDIRYEQYF
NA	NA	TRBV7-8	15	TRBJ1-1	TGTGCCAGCAGCCGCGACCCACTGAAGACAGCTGAAGCTTTCTTT	CASSRDPLKTAEAFF
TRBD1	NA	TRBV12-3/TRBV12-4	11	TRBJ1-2	TGTGCCAGCAGCAACAGGGGAGGCTACACCTTC	CASSNRGGYTF
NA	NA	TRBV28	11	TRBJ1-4	TGTGCCAGCAGTCCACCAGGAAAACTGTTTTTT	CASSPPGKLFF
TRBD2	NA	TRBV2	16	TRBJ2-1	TGTGCCAGCAGTCCTCTGACTAGCGGGAGTTTTAATGAGCAGTTCTTC	CASSPLTSGSFNEQFF
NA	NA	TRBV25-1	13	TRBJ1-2	TGTGCCAGCAGTGAAGGGACAATCTATGGCTACACCTTC	CASSEGTIYGYTF
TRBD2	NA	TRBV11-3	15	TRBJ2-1	TGTGCCAGCAGCTTTAGCGGGAGGGCCGCCGGGGAGCAGTTCTTC	CASSFSGRAAGEQFF
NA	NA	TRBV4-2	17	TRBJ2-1	TGTGCCAGCAGCCAAGAAACCACTAGCCCTACCAACAATGAGCAGTTCTTC	CASSQETTSPTNNEQFF
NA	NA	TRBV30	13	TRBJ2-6	TGTGCCTGGGGGAGTTCTGGGGCCAACGTCCTGACTTTC	CAWGSSGANVLTF
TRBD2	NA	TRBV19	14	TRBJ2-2	TGTGCCAGTAGTAGCGGGAGGTATAACGGGGAGCTGTTTTTT	CASSSGRYNGELFF
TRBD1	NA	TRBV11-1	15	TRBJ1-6	TGTGCCAGCAGCCTCCTAGGACAGGGGATTTCACCCCTCCACTTT	CASSLLGQGISPLHF
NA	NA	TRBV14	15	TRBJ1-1	TGTGCCAGCAGCCGGAAGACAGCTCTGAACACTGAAGCTTTCTTT	CASSRKTALNTEAFF
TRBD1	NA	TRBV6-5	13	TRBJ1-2	TGTGCCTCCAGGGGGGACAGCCTGAGGGGCTACACCTTC	CASRGDSLRGYTF